The 20 T cell receptor beta chains below were found in one sample sequenced in a study of cytomegalovirus exposure and HLA in healthy donors. It was with 60 Vbeta and 13 Jbeta primers that the PCR ran. Using immunoSEQ multiplex PCR, the repertoire was profiled, and TCRdb retains in-frame clones only, with some absent. This table has over 140,000 clones, more than 70% appearing once. The sample consisted of PBMCs. The receptor source for this set is a man aged 50-60 years in good health and CMV-seronegative.

On this clone: The sample holds other DNA sequences that translate to the same CDR3. The chain links TRBV5-1 to TRBJ2-2; TRBD1 might be the D (6 bases). Looked up from germline, CDR1 is SGHRS and CDR2 is YFSETQ. The CDR3 is made up of 15 amino acids. Trimming cost V 0 bases and J 0 bases, with 6 bases left between them. CDR3 DNA sequence: TGCGCCAGCAGCTTGGCAGGGGCGAACACCGGGGAGCTGTTTTTT. This codes for CASSLAGANTGELFF.

The genes are TRBV5-6 and TRBJ1-1; D may be TRBD1 (5 bases). This CDR3 is built from 13 residues. The V end lost 1 base, the J end lost 4 bases, and 8 bases lay between the germline ends. The germline CDR1 and CDR2 sequences are SGHDT and YYEEEE. CDR3 DNA sequence: TGTGCCAGCAGCTTGTCGACAGCCACTGAAGCTTTCTTT. Translation: CASSLSTATEAFF.

The rearrangement uses TRBV28 and TRBJ2-6; weak D call: TRBD1 (6 bases). V lost 4 bases, J lost 1 base, and 14 bases lay in between. CDR3 length: 17 residues. The germline V gene encodes CDR1 MDHEN and CDR2 SYDVKM. The CDR3 region has the DNA TGTGCCAGCAGTTCCTCAGGGGAATCGTCTGGGGCCAACGTCCTGACTTTC. The encoded protein is CASSSSGESSGANVLTF.

This clone was observed a single time. The chain recombines TRBV19 with TRBJ1-1, with D hard to call. V lost 3 bases, J lost 0 bases, and 8 bases lay in between. CDR1 LNHDA and CDR2 SQIVND come from the germline V gene (reference sequence). This CDR3 is built from 14 residues. CDR3: CASSIDIMNTEAFF. The CDR3 nucleotides read TGTGCCAGTAGTATCGACATAATGAACACTGAAGCTTTCTTT.

This clone was detected only a few times. The chain employs TRBV28 and TRBJ1-1, with D tentatively TRBD1 (6 bases). The CDR3 extends over 15 amino acids. The germline V and J ends were trimmed by 8 bases and 5 bases, with 21 bases remaining between them. Per the germline V gene, CDR1 is MDHEN and CDR2 is SYDVKM. CDR3 sequence reads: CASLGGAPGRTEAFF. The CDR3 coding sequence is TGTGCCAGCCTCGGGGGGGCGCCGGGAAGAACTGAAGCTTTCTTT. Full variable domain (rest looked up from reference TRBV28 and TRBJ1-1): DVKVTQSSRYLVKRTGEKVFLECVQDMDHENMFWYRQDPGLGLRLIYFSYDVKMKEKGDIPEGYSVSREKKERFSLILESASTNQTSMYLCASLGGAPGRTEAFFGQGTRLTVV.

The chain uses TRBV5-6 and TRBJ1-1, with 8 bases lining up with TRBD1. Germline CDR1 and CDR2: SGHDT and YYEEEE. With V trimmed by 3 bases and J by 5 bases, 6 bases remained unmatched. The CDR3 is made up of 14 amino acids. CDR3 DNA: TGTGCCAGCAGCTACACAGGGGGTGAAACTGAAGCTTTCTTT. Translation: CASSYTGGETEAFF.

This clone has more than one count but fewer than ten. The CDR3 region has the DNA TGTGCCAGCAGCGTGCTGAGAGGGACTGAAGCTTTCTTT. It codes for CASSVLRGTEAFF. The chain carries TRBV13 and TRBJ1-1; D ambiguous. The CDR3 extends over 13 amino acids. Germline V CDR1 and CDR2: PRHDT, FYEKMQ (reference sequence). Deletions cut 5 bases from V and 5 bases from J, with 12 bases between.

The chain uses TRBV4-1 and TRBJ2-1; D perhaps matches TRBD1 (6 bases). The CDR3 extends over 16 amino acids. V was pared by 1 base and J by 9 bases, with 19 bases between. Germline V gene data show CDR1 as MGHRA and CDR2 as YSYEKL. The CDR3 loop reads CASSQGVGGRGSEQFF. The CDR3 coding sequence is TGCGCCAGCAGCCAAGGCGTAGGGGGAAGAGGAAGTGAGCAGTTCTTC.

The chain uses TRBV9 and TRBJ2-1; no clear D. Germline loops: CDR1 SGDLS, CDR2 YYNGEE. The CDR3 runs 16 residues. V was pared by 3 bases and J by 0 bases, with 13 bases between. The CDR3 here is CASSEKTDCSYNEQFF. For the CDR3, the DNA is TGTGCCAGCAGCGAAAAAACAGATTGCTCCTACAATGAGCAGTTCTTC. The entire variable domain, with the rest obtained from reference TRBV9 and TRBJ2-1, is as follows: DSGVTQTPKHLITATGQRVTLRCSPRSGDLSVYWYQQSLDQGLQFLIQYYNGEERAKGNILERFSAQQFPDLHSELNLSSLELGDSALYFCASSEKTDCSYNEQFFGPGTRLTVL.

V usage is TRBV9 and J usage is TRBJ2-7; 8 nucleotides match TRBD1. This CDR3 is 15 amino acids long. V shed 6 bases and J 1 base; nucleotides not matched to a gene: 9. Germline CDR1 SGDLS, CDR2 YYNGEE. The CDR3 nucleotides are TGTGCCAGCACCCTCGGACAGGGAGGTTCCTACGAGCAGTACTTC. Its protein product is CASTLGQGGSYEQYF.

The chain links TRBV28 to TRBJ1-6; 7 bases match TRBD1. The CDR3 length is 15 residues. CDR1 is MDHEN, CDR2 SYDVKM, per germline. With V trimmed by 3 bases and J by 8 bases, 7 bases remained unmatched. CDR3 protein: CASSFTGVTYSPLHF. DNA of the CDR3: TGTGCCAGCAGTTTTACAGGGGTTACTTATTCACCCCTCCACTTT.

The chain recombines TRBV7-9 with TRBJ1-2; no reliable D call. Germline CDR1 is SEHNR and CDR2 is FQNEAQ (reference sequence). The length of the CDR3 is 14 residues. The V gene lost 1 base and the J gene lost 1 base, with 7 bases spanning the gap. This chain's CDR3 is CASSLGRDNYGYTF. Here the CDR3 DNA reads TGTGCCAGCAGCTTAGGCCGGGATAACTATGGCTACACCTTC.

This clone was picked up a small number of times. The genes are TRBV9 and TRBJ1-2, with D maybe TRBD1 (5 bases). The CDR3 consists of 14 residues. V lost 3 bases to trimming and J lost 8 bases, with 17 bases between them. Germline V lookup: CDR1 SGDLS, CDR2 YYNGEE. The CDR3 spells CASSEPHPGWGYTF. DNA for the CDR3: TGTGCCAGCAGCGAGCCACATCCAGGGTGGGGCTACACCTTC.

The CDR3 coding sequence is TGTGCCAGCAGCGTAACAGGGGGGACTCCCACAGATACGCAGTATTTT. Translated, it gives CASSVTGGTPTDTQYF. The chain is built from TRBV9 and TRBJ2-3; 8 bases agree with TRBD1. V lost 1 base and J lost 2; bases outside the gene matches: 6. There are 16 residues in the CDR3. Germline loops: CDR1 SGDLS, CDR2 YYNGEE.

V and J are TRBV7-8 and TRBJ1-5, with D possibly being TRBD1 (6 bases). V gave up 5 bases and J gave up 0 bases, with 23 bases separating them. CDR1 is SGHVS and CDR2 is FQNEAQ in the germline V gene. CDR3 length: 19 amino acids. This chain's CDR3 is CASSPNRDDRFYSNQPQHF. Written as DNA, the CDR3 is TGTGCCAGCAGCCCTAACAGGGATGACAGATTTTATAGCAATCAGCCCCAGCATTTT. Full variable domain (remainder filled in from reference TRBV7-8 and TRBJ1-5): GAGVSQSPRYKVAKRGQDVALRCDPISGHVSLFWYQQALGQGPEFLTYFQNEAQLDKSGLPSDRFFAERPEGSVSTLKIQRTQQEDSAVYLCASSPNRDDRFYSNQPQHFGDGTRLSIL.

The V gene is TRBV9, the J gene TRBJ2-7; 14 bases line up with TRBD2. V lost 4 bases, J lost 3 bases, and 6 bases stayed unmatched. The CDR3 is 16 residues long. Germline CDR1 SGDLS, CDR2 YYNGEE. The CDR3 DNA reads as TGTGCCAGCAGCCCCGGGACTAGCGGGAGTATCTACGAGCAGTACTTC. Protein: CASSPGTSGSIYEQYF.

The chain employs TRBV5-1 and TRBJ2-5; 9 positions match TRBD2. The CDR3 has 15 residues. The germline gives CDR1 SGHRS, CDR2 YFSETQ. Losses at the gene ends were 1 base for V and 5 bases for J; bases not matched to a gene: 6. CDR3: CASSLSVTSGETQYF. The CDR3 region has the DNA TGCGCCAGCAGCTTGTCTGTGACTAGCGGCGAGACCCAGTACTTC.

The rearrangement joins TRBV6-6 to TRBJ2-7; 9 bases map to TRBD1. V shed 4 bases, J shed 2 bases, and the junction held 0 bases outside the gene matches. This CDR3 region has 13 residues. Germline CDR1 and CDR2: MNHNY and SVGAGI (reference sequence). The CDR3 is CASSWTGAYEQYF. The DNA of the CDR3 is TGTGCCAGCAGTTGGACAGGGGCCTACGAGCAGTACTTC.

V is TRBV6-1 and J is TRBJ1-2; TRBD1 matches 8 bases. With V trimmed by 3 bases and J by 4 bases, 7 bases remained unmatched. The CDR3 sequence is 15 residues long. The germline CDR1 and CDR2 sequences are MNHNS and SASEGT. CDR3 nucleotide sequence: TGTGCCAGCAGTGACAGGACAGGGACGAGCTATGGCTACACCTTC. Translated: CASSDRTGTSYGYTF.

This clone has more than one count but fewer than ten. Here the CDR3 reads CASSGHGIAGDEQYF. As DNA, the CDR3 is TGTGCCAGCAGCGGGCATGGGATAGCGGGAGACGAGCAGTACTTC. This rearrangement joins TRBV9 to TRBJ2-7, with 9 bases identical to TRBD2. The CDR3 has 15 residues. Trimming took 3 bases from V and 5 from J; bases not matched to a gene: 9. Germline values: CDR1 SGDLS, CDR2 YYNGEE.